The clone carrying this TCR beta chain was observed many times. Its specificity is not known. This specimen belongs to a study of human T cells and chemical hapten exposure. Study-wide findings and caveats: TCRs above 1 in 1000 frequency did not change with DPC sensitization.

Between the trimmed V and J ends, which lost 5 bases and 2 bases, there was a span of 0 bases. This CDR3 is built from 11 residues. Germline V gene data show CDR1 as MNHEY and CDR2 as SMNVEV (reference sequence). Using its own MiXCR run on the RACE reads, TCRdb lists one record per CDR3 protein. Of about 81,000 distinct CDR3 sequences in the sample, approximately 8% were seen once. Time point here: patch test 1, 2 weeks after DPC sensitization. Sample treatment: therapeutic diphenylcyclopropenone sensitization with weekly scalp DPC. The source was whole blood, collected in connection with sensitization to the hapten diphenylcyclopropenone (DPC). V is TRBV27 and J is TRBJ2-2; no firm D call. The source is a woman aged 25-40 years with alopecia areata. Some clones in this sample may be carry-over from other donors' samples. CDR3 residues: CASSNTGELFF. Written as DNA, the CDR3 is TGTGCCAGCAGTAACACCGGGGAGCTGTTTTTT.